This T cell receptor beta chain originates from a study of technical replicates of blood from a few donors. TCRdb's table, derived via immunoSEQ multiplex PCR, lists solely in-frame clones and lacks some. The sample holds more than 65,000 clones, 85% to 95% seen once. The CDR3 runs to 12 residues. Germline CDR1 is MDHEN and CDR2 is SYDVKM. Trimming pared 4 bases from V and 7 bases from J, leaving 5 bases between. This clone was seen a handful of times. Sequences were obtained from T cells isolated from PBMCs. The TCR sequence derives from a human donor in good health. The chain joins TRBV28 to TRBJ1-6; D might be TRBD1 (5 bases). CDR3 DNA sequence: TGTGCCAGCAGTTGGACAAATTCACCCCTCCACTTT. It encodes CASSWTNSPLHF.